Listed below are T cell receptor beta chains from one sample, sequenced in a study of blood T cell repertoires in COVID-19. Profiled with immunoSEQ multiplex PCR; TCRdb holds only in-frame clones, not every one. The sample shows some 300,000 clones, roughly 87% of them seen only once. Sequences were obtained from peripheral blood. The receptors originated from a young man with active or convalescent COVID-19. CDR3s include the opening cysteine and the closing phenylalanine or tryptophan. D genes are given only for firm matches. Rows may omit the clone size; those that give it use once, few, many or a size class.

clone_size,j_call,v_call,d_call,cdr3_aa,cdr3_nt
NA,TRBJ2-1,TRBV12-5,TRBD2,CASGLVLGMGLAGASSYNEQFF,TGTGCTAGTGGTTTGGTATTAGGCATGGGGCTAGCGGGAGCCTCCTCCTACAATGAGCAGTTCTTC
NA,TRBJ1-1,TRBV7-8,NA,CASRRARAPTEAFF,TGTGCCAGCAGACGGGCCAGGGCGCCCACTGAAGCTTTCTTT
once,TRBJ2-7,TRBV2,TRBD1,CASSPRTGNLYEQYF,TGTGCCAGCAGCCCAAGGACAGGGAATTTGTACGAGCAGTACTTC
NA,TRBJ1-2,TRBV3-1/TRBV3-2,NA,CASSRVVSGRFPNYGYTF,TGTGCCAGCAGCCGGGTGGTGTCAGGCAGGTTCCCTAACTATGGCTACACCTTC
NA,TRBJ2-1,TRBV5-6,TRBD2,CASKPIMNSGRAHEQFF,TGTGCCAGCAAACCAATTATGAATAGCGGGAGGGCACATGAGCAGTTCTTC
NA,TRBJ2-2,TRBV12-5,TRBD1,CASGQGQGDTGELFF,TGTGCTAGTGGTCAAGGACAGGGTGACACCGGGGAGCTGTTTTTT
NA,TRBJ2-1,TRBV6-4,NA,CASSAEGALYNEQFF,TGTGCCAGCAGTGCGGAGGGGGCCCTCTACAATGAGCAGTTCTTC
NA,TRBJ2-6,TRBV5-4,NA,CASSPDRISSGANVLTF,TGTGCCAGCAGCCCAGACAGGATATCCTCTGGGGCCAACGTCCTGACTTTC
once,TRBJ2-1,TRBV6-5,TRBD2,CASSYRLAGNNEQFF,TGTGCCAGCAGTTATCGACTAGCGGGAAACAATGAGCAGTTCTTC
NA,TRBJ2-1,TRBV7-6,NA,CASSADSSSYNEQFF,TGTGCCAGCAGCGCGGACAGCAGCTCCTACAATGAGCAGTTCTTC
NA,TRBJ1-2,TRBV29-1,NA,CSILPANPNYGYTF,TGCAGCATACTGCCTGCCAACCCTAACTATGGCTACACCTTC
NA,TRBJ1-1,TRBV5-1,TRBD1,CASTPLQGATEAFF,TGCGCCAGTACCCCCCTCCAGGGGGCGACTGAAGCTTTCTTT
NA,TRBJ2-1,TRBV4-3,NA,CASSQDWQVSNEQFF,TGCGCCAGCAGCCAAGATTGGCAGGTTTCGAATGAGCAGTTCTTC
NA,TRBJ1-5,TRBV27,TRBD1,CASSLGTGGVGQPQHF,TGTGCCAGCAGTTTAGGCACAGGGGGAGTGGGTCAGCCCCAGCATTTT
NA,TRBJ2-7,TRBV6-2/TRBV6-3,NA,CASSLGLGQYF,TGTGCCAGCAGTCTCGGTCTTGGGCAGTACTTC
once,TRBJ1-1,TRBV21-1,NA,CASSKNFDTPNTEAFF,TGTGCCAGCAGCAAAAACTTCGACACACCGAACACTGAAGCTTTCTTT
NA,TRBJ2-7,TRBV11-2,TRBD1,CASSLDRVSSYEQYF,TGTGCCAGCAGCCTCGACAGGGTTAGTTCCTACGAGCAGTACTTC
NA,TRBJ2-7,TRBV25-1,TRBD2,CATRGTSSSEQYF,TGTGCCACCAGGGGGACTAGCTCATCCGAGCAGTACTTC
NA,TRBJ1-1,TRBV4-3,NA,CASSHRGGLAEAFF,TGCGCCAGCAGCCATAGAGGGGGATTGGCTGAAGCTTTCTTT
NA,TRBJ2-1,TRBV7-7,NA,CASSSTVAGNEQFF,TGTGCCAGCAGCTCTACCGTCGCGGGAAATGAGCAGTTCTTC
NA,TRBJ2-3,TRBV9,TRBD2,CASSVTVPGGGDTQYF,TGTGCCAGCAGCGTAACGGTTCCGGGAGGTGGGGATACGCAGTATTTT
NA,TRBJ2-7,TRBV28,NA,CASRLVAKSTSYEQYF,TGTGCCAGCAGACTAGTAGCCAAATCGACCTCCTACGAGCAGTACTTC
NA,TRBJ2-6,TRBV2,NA,CASSETGQAGANVLTF,TGTGCCAGCAGTGAAACAGGGCAAGCCGGGGCCAACGTCCTGACTTTC
NA,TRBJ2-7,TRBV15,TRBD1,CATREQGAHEQYF,TGTGCCACCCGCGAACAGGGGGCCCACGAGCAGTACTTC
NA,TRBJ2-3,TRBV6-5,NA,CASSYGQNTDTQYF,TGTGCCAGCAGTTACGGGCAGAACACAGATACGCAGTATTTT
NA,TRBJ2-7,TRBV12-3/TRBV12-4,NA,CASSTDTYEQYF,TGTGCCAGCAGCACGGACACCTACGAGCAGTACTTC